This T cell receptor (beta chain) was identified during a study of cytomegalovirus exposure and HLA in healthy donors. V trimming: 5 bases; J trimming: 2 bases; junction bases outside the gene matches: 3. Germline V lookup: CDR1 SGHRS, CDR2 YFSETQ. The CDR3 runs to 14 residues. The study ran its PCR with 60 Vbeta and 13 Jbeta primers. Generated by immunoSEQ multiplex PCR, the TCRdb table keeps only in-frame clones and is missing some. The sample lists over 90,000 clones, 60% to 80% occurring once. The V call is TRBV5-1, the J call TRBJ2-1, with 8 bases lining up with TRBD2. Sequenced: PBMCs. The receptor was isolated from a man between 60 and 75 years old in good health and CMV-seronegative. CDR3 nucleotides: TGCGCCAGCAGAGGTAGCGGGGCCTACAATGAGCAGTTCTTC. This gives the protein CASRGSGAYNEQFF.